Presented here are 20 T cell receptor beta chains from one specimen sequenced in a study of breast tumors, draining lymph nodes, adjacent tissues. Using its own MiXCR run on the multiplex PCR reads, TCRdb lists one record per CDR3 protein. The data show about 140,000 distinct CDR3 sequences, with approximately 29% seen just once and around 2.3% held by the top ten. Breast cancer patients provided tissue from their axillary draining lymph nodes. The specimen sequenced was axillary lymph node tissue. The receptors stem from a female donor with breast cancer. Some clones in this sample may be carry-over from other donors' samples.

Concerning this clonotype itself: Just one base apart from a much larger clone, this may be a read error. The rearrangement uses TRBV30 and TRBJ1-2; 10 nucleotides line up with TRBD1. This CDR3 has 15 amino acids. From germline, CDR1 is GTSNPN and CDR2 SVGIG (reference sequence). The CDR3 loop reads CSWEIGQGVSYGYTF. CDR3 bases: TGTTCCTGGGAAATAGGACAGGGGGTCTCCTATGGCTACACCTTC.

This clonotype has a count of ten or more. The chain recombines TRBV12-3 or TRBV12-4 with TRBJ2-3, with D possibly matching TRBD2 (6 bases). CDR3 size: 14 residues. The ends were cut back, 3 bases at V and 1 base at J, with 8 bases in the middle. The CDR3 DNA follows: TGTGCCAGCAGTTTGGGGGAGGGCACAGATACGCAGTATTTT. It yields the protein CASSLGEGTDTQYF.

This clonotype showed up many times. The chain combines TRBV9 with TRBJ2-5; D call uncertain. With 4 bases removed from V and 3 bases from J, the gap between germline ends came to 13 bases. This CDR3 comprises 14 residues. Germline V gene lookup returns CDR1 SGDLS and CDR2 YYNGEE. CDR3 sequence (DNA): TGTGCCAGCAGCCCTTCACGGATGGAAGAGACCCAGTACTTC. This codes for CASSPSRMEETQYF. The complete variable domain, with remaining parts taken from reference TRBV9 and TRBJ2-5, reads DSGVTQTPKHLITATGQRVTLRCSPRSGDLSVYWYQQSLDQGLQFLIQYYNGEERAKGNILERFSAQQFPDLHSELNLSSLELGDSALYFCASSPSRMEETQYFGPGTRLLVL.

This clonotype was observed once. The rearrangement uses TRBV19 and TRBJ2-1, with TRBD2 identical over 10 bases. With 3 bases clipped from V and 4 bases from J, the junction kept 3 bases outside the gene matches. Looked up from germline, CDR1 is LNHDA and CDR2 is SQIVND (reference sequence). The CDR3 spans 15 residues. The CDR3 DNA follows: TGTGCCAGTAGTATTAGCGGGGGGCGTTACAATGAGCAGTTCTTC. As protein: CASSISGGRYNEQFF.

There are many counts of this clonotype. The V call is TRBV9, the J call TRBJ2-3; perhaps TRBD1 as D (6 bases). CDR1 and CDR2 (germline): SGDLS, YYNGEE. The CDR3 spans 13 residues. Trimming removed 0 bases from V and 4 bases from J, with 6 bases in between. CDR3 residues: CASSVGGPDTQYF. The CDR3, as DNA: TGTGCCAGCAGCGTAGGGGGGCCAGATACGCAGTATTTT.

Many counts were recorded for this clonotype. The chain uses TRBV7-8 and TRBJ1-5; D remains unclear. Germline lookup yields CDR1 SGHVS and CDR2 FQNEAQ. This CDR3 is built from 13 residues. The V end lost 0 bases, the J end lost 3 bases, and 3 bases lay between the germline ends. DNA of the CDR3: TGTGCCAGCAGCTTAGCCAACAATCAGCCCCAGCATTTT. Translated, it gives CASSLANNQPQHF. Variable domain in full (rest from reference TRBV7-8 and TRBJ1-5): GAGVSQSPRYKVAKRGQDVALRCDPISGHVSLFWYQQALGQGPEFLTYFQNEAQLDKSGLPSDRFFAERPEGSVSTLKIQRTQQEDSAVYLCASSLANNQPQHFGDGTRLSIL.

This rearrangement joins TRBV5-1 to TRBJ1-6; D not certain. The CDR3 totals 17 residues. The V gene lost 4 bases and the J gene lost 9 bases, with 23 bases spanning the gap. Germline lookup yields CDR1 SGHRS and CDR2 YFSETQ. The CDR3: CASSLQSTRWTSSPLHF. Here the CDR3 DNA reads TGCGCCAGCAGCCTACAGTCGACTCGGTGGACTAGTTCACCCCTCCACTTT.

About this clonotype itself: Since a much larger clone is just one base distant, this may be a read error. The chain couples TRBV6-1 to TRBJ1-2; D ambiguous. The CDR3 contains 14 residues. Germline V gives CDR1 MNHNS, CDR2 SASEGT. The CDR3 is CASSQANPNYGYTF. The DNA for the CDR3 is TGTGCCAGCAGTCAAGCGAACCCAAACTATGGCTACACCTTC.

This clonotype occurred many times. The chain carries TRBV12-3 or TRBV12-4 and TRBJ2-7, with TRBD1 matching over 10 bases. The CDR3 has 16 residues. V gave up 6 bases and J gave up 3 bases; unmatched junction bases: 11. The CDR3 region is CASSTSRDRGNYEQYF. The CDR3 DNA reads as TGTGCCAGCAGCACCAGCCGGGACAGGGGTAACTACGAGCAGTACTTC.

Within the sample, this clonotype is medium-sized (0.01 to 0.1%). The chain couples TRBV29-1 to TRBJ2-1; TRBD1 or TRBD2 may be the D gene (7 bases each). Trimming stripped 8 bases from V and 5 bases from J, with 16 bases between. CDR1 and CDR2 (germline): SQVTM, ANQGSEA. The CDR3 is 13 residues long. This chain's CDR3 is CSFLTGTNNEQFF. CDR3 bases: TGCAGCTTCTTGACAGGGACTAACAATGAGCAGTTCTTC.

This chain links TRBV7-9 with TRBJ1-4, with D tentatively TRBD1 (6 bases). CDR1 and CDR2 (germline): SEHNR, FQNEAQ (reference sequence). The CDR3 is made up of 14 amino acids. The V and J ends lost 5 bases and 7 bases respectively, with 14 bases between them. CDR3 amino acids: CASSPLGGGEKLFF. In nucleotides, the CDR3 is TGTGCCAGCAGCCCCTTAGGGGGTGGTGAAAAACTGTTTTTT.

J is TRBJ2-7 and V is TRBV7-3; the match to TRBD1 covers 12 bases. Germline values: CDR1 SGHTA, CDR2 FQGTGA. With V trimmed by 4 bases and J by 5 bases, 6 bases remained unmatched. The CDR3 is 15 residues long. CDR3 in amino acids: CASSSGTGGQDEQYF. For the CDR3, the DNA is TGTGCCAGCAGCTCCGGGACAGGGGGCCAGGACGAGCAGTACTTC.

This clonotype was recorded many times. The chain joins TRBV7-2 to TRBJ2-1, with D possibly being TRBD2 (5 bases). Trimming pared 1 base from V and 13 bases from J, leaving 14 bases between. Germline V gene sequence: CDR1 SGHTA, CDR2 FQGNSA. This CDR3 spans 13 amino acids. The CDR3 here is CASSLVGSPKQFF. The CDR3 nucleotides read TGTGCCAGCAGCTTAGTTGGGAGCCCAAAACAGTTCTTC.

The table lists this clonotype with a few counts. This rearrangement joins TRBV7-2 to TRBJ2-7; 7 nucleotides line up with TRBD2. Trimming cost V 7 bases and J 3 bases; bases outside gene matches: 12. Germline lookup yields CDR1 SGHTA and CDR2 FQGNSA. The CDR3 runs to 15 residues. In nucleotides, the CDR3 is TGTGCCAGCACTGTAACAGAGGCGGGGGACTACGAGCAGTACTTC. Protein: CASTVTEAGDYEQYF. Full variable domain (remainder filled in from reference TRBV7-2 and TRBJ2-7): GAGVSQSPSNKVTEKGKDVELRCDPISGHTALYWYRQSLGQGLEFLIYFQGNSAPDKSGLPSDRFSAERTGGSVSTLTIQRTQQEDSAVYLCASTVTEAGDYEQYFGPGTRLTVT.

This clonotype was recorded a few times. This sequence may be a read error, since a much larger clone differs from it by one base. V and J are TRBV7-3 and TRBJ2-1; 7 nucleotides align to TRBD2. Germline CDR1 and CDR2: SGHTA and FQGTGA. The CDR3 totals 15 residues. The CDR3 nucleotides read TGTGCCAGCAGCTTGACTAGCACCCCTTACAATGAGCAGCTCTTC. Amino acid sequence: CASSLTSTPYNEQLF.

The chain carries TRBV6-5 and TRBJ2-3; D might be TRBD1 or TRBD2, each matching 8 bases. The CDR3 totals 17 residues. V was shortened by 6 bases and J by 3 bases, with 22 bases between the two germline ends. Germline assignment: CDR1 MNHEY and CDR2 SVGAGI. The CDR3 sequence is CASRGQGWRGVTDTQYF. As DNA, the CDR3 is TGTGCCAGCAGAGGACAGGGTTGGCGGGGGGTTACAGATACGCAGTATTTT.

Details on this clonotype: A much larger clone lies one base from this, so it may be a read error. The gene calls are TRBV2 and TRBJ1-2; no reliable D call. From germline, CDR1 is SNHLY and CDR2 FYNNEI. This CDR3 contains 14 residues. This CDR3 reads CASRPRGESYDYTF. CDR3 DNA: TGTGCCAGCAGGCCCCGGGGTGAAAGCTATGACTACACCTTC. Drawing the rest from reference TRBV2 and TRBJ1-2, the complete variable domain is EPEVTQTPSHQVTQMGQEVILRCVPISNHLYFYWYRQILGQKVEFLVSFYNNEISEKSEIFDDQFSVERPDGSNFTLKIRSTKLEDSAMYFCASRPRGESYDYTFGSGTRLTVV.

This clonotype was recorded many times. A much larger clone differs from this one at a single base, so this may be a read error. The CDR3 carries no conserved terminal phenylalanine or tryptophan, so it likely arises from a read error. The rearrangement uses TRBV7-9 and TRBJ2-5, with unresolved D. The germline V gene encodes CDR1 SEHNR and CDR2 FQNEAQ (reference sequence). V was cut by 0 bases and J by 2 bases, with 7 bases left in between. This CDR3 spans 14 amino acids. In nucleotides, the CDR3 is TGTGCCAGCAGCTTAGCTTCCAGGCAAGAGACCCAGTACCTC. Encoded protein: CASSLASRQETQYL.

This clonotype has ten or more counts. The genes are TRBV7-3 and TRBJ2-5; D is undetermined. This CDR3 has 13 residues. Germline V lookup: CDR1 SGHTA, CDR2 FQGTGA. V was trimmed by 5 bases and J by 2 bases, leaving 9 bases between them. The CDR3 nucleotides are TGTGCCAGCAGCCGCCTGGTTCAAGAGACCCAGTACTTC. The encoded protein is CASSRLVQETQYF. The variable domain in full, completed from reference TRBV7-3 and TRBJ2-5, reads GAGVSQTPSNKVTEKGKYVELRCDPISGHTALYWYRQSLGQGPEFLIYFQGTGAADDSGLPNDRFFAVRPEGSVSTLKIQRTERGDSAVYLCASSRLVQETQYFGPGTRLLVL.

V gene TRBV7-9 combines with J gene TRBJ2-7; maybe TRBD1 (6 bases). The CDR3 has 17 residues. CDR1 is SEHNR, CDR2 FQNEAQ, per germline (reference sequence). The V gene lost 5 bases and the J gene lost 0 bases, with 20 bases spanning the gap. CDR3 sequence: CASSLKGGGGPSYEQYF. The DNA for the CDR3 is TGTGCCAGCAGCCTAAAAGGGGGTGGCGGACCCTCCTACGAGCAGTACTTC.